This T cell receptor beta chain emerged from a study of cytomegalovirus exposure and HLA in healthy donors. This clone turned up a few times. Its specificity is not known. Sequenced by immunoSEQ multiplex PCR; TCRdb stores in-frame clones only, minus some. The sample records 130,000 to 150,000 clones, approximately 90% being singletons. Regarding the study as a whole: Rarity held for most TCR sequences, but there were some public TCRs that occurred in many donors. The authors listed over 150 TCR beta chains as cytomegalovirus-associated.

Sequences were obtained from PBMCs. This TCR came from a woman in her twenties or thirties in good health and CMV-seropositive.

CDR3 nucleotide sequence: TGTGCCAGCAGTCCCCGACAGGTTGTTGGCGGCTACACCTTC. This encodes CASSPRQVVGGYTF. The V call is TRBV6-5, the J call TRBJ1-2, with D perhaps TRBD1 (6 bases). The CDR3 has 14 amino acids. Trimming took off 5 bases at V and 8 bases at J, with 18 bases between the two ends. Germline CDR1 is MNHEY and CDR2 is SVGAGI.